The subject of this entry is one T cell receptor (beta chain). The antigen is not known. At one of its ends the junction is not consistent with the germline gene, which may arise from a read error. The sample originates from a study of blood T cells in healthy people across ages. A second roughly 7 to 11 cycle PCR used barcoded and J-beta primers. With 12 random nucleotides, a template-switch adaptor tagged each individual cDNA molecule. Each CDR3 protein gets one entry after TCRdb re-called the 5' RACE reads with MiXCR. This sample has about 1.4 million distinct CDR3 sequences, with around 55% found just once. General study results and limits: Across the age range, TCR beta diversity per million T cells fell in a roughly linear way. The study found more naive CD4+ cells and higher diversity in long-lived than aged donors. Samples with more naive T cells showed higher observed beta diversity.

The TCR comes from a man aged 18 to 29 in good health. The sample consisted of blood.

The CDR3 coding sequence is TGTGCCACCAGCTTCGTGGGAAACCGACAGCTAGCCAAAAACATTCAGTACTTC. Translation: CATSFVGNRQLAKNIQYF. The chain combines TRBV5-6 with TRBJ2-4, with D possibly TRBD1 on 5 matching bases. The CDR3 loop spans 18 amino acids. CDR1 and CDR2 from the germline V gene are SGHDT and YYEEEE. Combining the CDR3 with reference TRBV5-6 and TRBJ2-4 gives the whole variable domain DAGVTQSPTHLIKTRGQQVTLRCSPKSGHDTVSWYQQALGQGPQFIFQYYEEEERQRGNFPDRFSGHQFPNYSSELNVNALLLGDSALYLCATSFVGNRQLAKNIQYFGAGTRLSVL.